A selection of T cell receptor beta chains follows, all from one sample in a study of blood T cells in healthy people across ages. In TCRdb, the 5' RACE reads were re-called with MiXCR into one record per CDR3 protein. The repertoire holds some 1.6 million distinct CDR3 sequences, about 31% seen once, with around 10% in the top ten. Sequencing was performed on blood. These receptors all stem from a woman aged 25-40 years in good health. Both conserved end residues are part of each CDR3. A D gene is named only where the DNA matches it firmly. The listing skips clone size in some rows; elsewhere it reads once, few, many or a size class.

>16|TRBV6-9|TRBJ1-5|few|.
TGTGCCAGCAGTCGTGACCTGACAGGCAGCGATCAGCCCCAGCATTTT
CASSRDLTGSDQPQHF
>15|TRBV20-1|TRBJ2-7|.|TRBD2
TGCAGTGCTCGCACGACTAGCGGGGGACACAATGAGCAGTACTTC
CSARTTSGGHNEQYF
>16|TRBV6-2/TRBV6-3|TRBJ2-1|.|TRBD1
TGTGCCAGCAGTTACCAGGGGGCGGCTTTTTACAATGAGCAGTTCTTC
CASSYQGAAFYNEQFF
>15|TRBV7-3|TRBJ2-5|few|TRBD2
TGTGCCAGCAGCTCCGGCGGGACTAGGGAGGAGACCCAGTACTTC
CASSSGGTREETQYF
>12|TRBV4-1|TRBJ1-5|.|.
TGCGCCAGCAGCCACGAGAATCAGGCCCAGCATTTT
CASSHENQAQHF
>17|TRBV7-9|TRBJ2-3|.|.
TGTGCCAGCAGCTTCGTTTTTTTAGAGTCTAGCACAGATACGCAGTATTTT
CASSFVFLESSTDTQYF
>20|TRBV7-9|TRBJ2-3|.|TRBD2
TGTGCCAGCAGCTTAAAGAGGTGGACTAGCGGGGGGCCTCTCACAGATACGCAGTATTTT
CASSLKRWTSGGPLTDTQYF
>16|TRBV27|TRBJ2-3|.|TRBD1
TGTGCCAGCAGTTTAATCGGGACAGGGGCCCCAGATACGCAGTATTTT
CASSLIGTGAPDTQYF
>15|TRBV20-1|TRBJ1-1|few|.
TGCAGTGCTACCCAGGGGATGGTCATGAACACTGAAGCTTTCTTT
CSATQGMVMNTEAFF
>15|TRBV10-3|TRBJ1-5|.|.
TGTGCCATCAGTGAGTTCCGAGCAGACAATCAGCCCCAGCATTTT
CAISEFRADNQPQHF
>15|TRBV9|TRBJ2-1|.|.
TGTGCCAGCAGCAAAGACAGGAGGCAGCACAATGAGCAGTTCTTC
CASSKDRRQHNEQFF
>15|TRBV20-1|TRBJ1-2|few|TRBD1
TGCAGTGCTGGGACAGGACAGGGTGGCAACTATGGCTACACCTTC
CSAGTGQGGNYGYTF
>15|TRBV5-1|TRBJ2-1|.|TRBD2
TGCGCCAGCTCAGCGGGAGGGCCTTCGTACAATGAGCAGTTCTTC
CASSAGGPSYNEQFF
>15|TRBV6-2/TRBV6-3|TRBJ2-7|few|TRBD1
TGTGCCAGCAGTCAAAGGGGACAGGGAGTCCGCGAGCAGTACTTC
CASSQRGQGVREQYF
>14|TRBV5-6|TRBJ2-3|.|.
TGTGCCAGCAGCTTAACGGGAGTAATAGATACGCAGTATTTT
CASSLTGVIDTQYF
>14|TRBV9|TRBJ1-2|.|.
TGTGCCAGCAGCGTAGGGGCGATGAACTATGGCAACACCTTC
CASSVGAMNYGNTF
>12|TRBV20-1|TRBJ2-1|.|.
TGCAGTGCTCCTGGGACGGTGGATGAGCAGTTCTTC
CSAPGTVDEQFF
>14|TRBV10-3|TRBJ2-7|.|.
TGTGCCATCAGTGAGGTGAGGGCCACAGGCGAGCAGTACTTC
CAISEVRATGEQYF
>17|TRBV4-1|TRBJ2-1|many|.
TGCGCCAGCAGCCAAGGAGACCGGCTCGGCTCCTACAATGAGCAGTTCTTC
CASSQGDRLGSYNEQFF
>14|TRBV20-1|TRBJ1-5|.|TRBD1
TGCAGTGCCAAACAGGGGATCAGCAATCAGCCCCAGCATTTT
CSAKQGISNQPQHF
>15|TRBV10-3|TRBJ2-1|many|.
TGTGCCATCAAAGACGACTCATCATCCTACAATGAGCAGTTCTTC
CAIKDDSSSYNEQFF
>16|TRBV4-1|TRBJ2-7|.|TRBD2
TGCGCCGGCAGCCCCTTTAGCGGGAGCGGCTCCTACGAGCAGTACTTC
CAGSPFSGSGSYEQYF
>14|TRBV20-1|TRBJ2-7|.|TRBD2
TGCAGTACTAGGACTAGCGGGACGACCTACGAGCAGTACTTC
CSTRTSGTTYEQYF
>14|TRBV2|TRBJ1-2|.|TRBD1
TGTGCCAGCACCCTGGGAGAGGGGGCGAACGGCTACACCTTC
CASTLGEGANGYTF
>11|TRBV20-1|TRBJ1-2|.|TRBD1
TGCAGTAAACAGGGGAACTATGGCTACACCTTC
CSKQGNYGYTF
>13|TRBV5-5|TRBJ2-1|.|TRBD2
TGTGCCAGCAGCCCTTCTCCCGGACTAGCTCAGTTCTTC
CASSPSPGLAQFF
>16|TRBV10-2|TRBJ1-1|.|.
TGCGCCAGCACCATAGGACAGAGTCTCTTGAACACTGAAGCTTTCTTT
CASTIGQSLLNTEAFF
>17|TRBV5-6|TRBJ2-7|.|TRBD2
TGTGCCAGCAGCTTGGGCCCCCCCGGGGGGGGAACCTACGAGCAGTACTTC
CASSLGPPGGGTYEQYF
>17|TRBV7-8|TRBJ2-1|.|.
TGTGCCAGCAGCCTTTCGGTGGGGGATATCTCCTACAATGAGCAGTTCTTC
CASSLSVGDISYNEQFF
>15|TRBV3-1|TRBJ2-5|.|TRBD1
TGTGCCAGCAGCCAACGGGGACAGGGCGCGGAGACCCAGTACTTC
CASSQRGQGAETQYF
>13|TRBV12-3/TRBV12-4|TRBJ2-5|.|.
TGTGCCAGCAGGAACCGGGGTCAAGGGACCCGGTACTTC
CASRNRGQGTRYF
>15|TRBV28|TRBJ2-1|few|TRBD1
TGTGCCAGCATCGACGGACAGGGGGCCTACAATGAGCAGTTCTTC
CASIDGQGAYNEQFF
>15|TRBV7-2|TRBJ2-6|.|.
TGTGCCAGCAGCAGCCAGGGGTCTGGGGCCAACGTCCCGACTTTC
CASSSQGSGANVPTF
>18|TRBV6-5|TRBJ2-3|.|TRBD2
TGTGCCAGCAGTTCCGGAATGCTAGCGGCTGCTAGCACAGATACGCAGTATTTT
CASSSGMLAAASTDTQYF
>13|TRBV29-1|TRBJ2-1|few|.
TGCAGCGTTGAAGGAGAGAATTACAATGAGCAGTTCTTC
CSVEGENYNEQFF
>15|TRBV2|TRBJ2-6|.|.
TGTGCCAGCAGGATTTGGGCTTCTGGGGCCAACGTCCTGACTTTC
CASRIWASGANVLTF
>16|TRBV4-1|TRBJ2-7|.|TRBD2
TGCGCCAGCAGCCAGACCCCGGGACTAGATAGTGGCGAGCAGTACTTC
CASSQTPGLDSGEQYF
>15|TRBV7-2|TRBJ1-5|.|.
TGTGCCAGCGGCTTAGGGCAGGTACACAATCAGCCCCAGCATTTT
CASGLGQVHNQPQHF
>14|TRBV20-1|TRBJ2-2|many|TRBD1
TGCAGTGCTAGTACAGGGGGCAACACCGGGGAGCTGTTTTTT
CSASTGGNTGELFF
>18|TRBV4-1|TRBJ1-4|few|.
TGCGCCAGCAGCTTAATGCGGCTAACGTCTCTGGGGAATGAAAAACTGTTTTTT
CASSLMRLTSLGNEKLFF
>15|TRBV3-1|TRBJ2-1|.|.
TGTGCCAGCAGCCCCCCAGAAAAACCTTACAATGAGCAGTTCTTC
CASSPPEKPYNEQFF
>16|TRBV18|TRBJ2-1|.|.
TGTGCCAGCTCACCACCCGCGGGGTTATCCTACAATGAGCAGTTCTTC
CASSPPAGLSYNEQFF
>12|TRBV14|TRBJ1-6|few|.
TGTGCCAGCAGCCAACCCAATTCACCCCTCCACTTT
CASSQPNSPLHF
>17|TRBV4-1|TRBJ1-2|.|.
TGCGCCAGCAGCCAAGTTCAAGGGGGGGTTATAAACTATGGCTACACCTTC
CASSQVQGGVINYGYTF
>15|TRBV6-5|TRBJ2-5|few|TRBD1
TGTGCCAGCAGCCGAGGGGGCGAGGTATGGGAGACCCAGTACTTC
CASSRGGEVWETQYF
>17|TRBV7-9|TRBJ2-7|few|.
TGTGCCAGCAGCTCCTACCATACACAGGGTAGTTCCTACGAGCAGTACTTC
CASSSYHTQGSSYEQYF
>15|TRBV29-1|TRBJ2-3|.|.
TGCAGCGCCCGCCCAAAGCCGGAGAGGGGGGATACGCAGTATTTT
CSARPKPERGDTQYF
>15|TRBV27|TRBJ1-2|.|.
TGTGCCAGCAGTTTAGCCTCAGCGAGGGGCTATGGCTACACCTTC
CASSLASARGYGYTF
>20|TRBV20-1|TRBJ2-5|few|TRBD2
TGCAGTGCTATGGATTTTCCAGCGGGGGAGTCAGAACCTCTAGGGGAGACCCAGTACTTC
CSAMDFPAGESEPLGETQYF
>16|TRBV25-1|TRBJ2-5|few|.
TGTGCCAGCAGTGAATGGACAGCCTCCTCGCAAGAGACCCAGTACTTC
CASSEWTASSQETQYF
>12|TRBV20-1|TRBJ1-1|few|.
TGCAGTGCTAGTCCCCAGAACACTGAAGCTTTCTTT
CSASPQNTEAFF
>12|TRBV20-1|TRBJ2-7|.|.
TGCAGTGGACTGGAGTTCTCCTACGAGCAGTACTTC
CSGLEFSYEQYF
>15|TRBV10-3|TRBJ2-7|many|.
TGTGCCATCAGTCCCTTAGGACAGACTACCTACGAGCAGTACTTC
CAISPLGQTTYEQYF
>14|TRBV7-8|TRBJ2-7|.|.
TGTGCCAGCAGCTTCGGGGGACAGACCTTCGAGCAGTACTTC
CASSFGGQTFEQYF
>12|TRBV28|TRBJ1-5|few|.
TGTGCCAGTTCCCGGCCGGGGCAGCCCCAGCATTTT
CASSRPGQPQHF